This is a list of T cell receptor beta chains from one sample in a study of memory B cells and T cells in multiple sclerosis. The antigens these receptors bind are not known. The method was immunoSEQ multiplex PCR; TCRdb's version includes in-frame clones alone and lacks a portion of them. This table has 9,000 to 15,000 clones, roughly 81% appearing once. Sequenced sample: PBMCs from blood kept in culture. These receptors were taken from a human donor with multiple sclerosis. Both conserved end residues are part of each CDR3. Fields, in order: clone size, V gene, J gene, D gene, CDR3 protein, CDR3 DNA. The D gene is left open where the match is weak. Clone size is shown for a subset of rows, as once, few, many or a class of expanded clone.

.	TRBV25-1	TRBJ2-6	.	CASSDMASGANVLTF	TGTGCCAGCAGTGATATGGCCTCTGGGGCCAACGTCCTGACTTTC
.	TRBV5-5	TRBJ2-5	TRBD1	CASSLVAGTGVWVGTQYF	TGTGCCAGCAGCTTGGTCGCCGGGACAGGGGTTTGGGTCGGGACCCAGTACTTC
.	TRBV28	TRBJ2-7	TRBD2	CASSFGLAGAYEQYF	TGTGCCAGCAGTTTTGGGCTAGCGGGAGCGTACGAGCAGTACTTC
.	TRBV28	TRBJ1-5	.	CASRPEGGNQPQHF	TGTGCCAGCAGACCCGAGGGGGGGAATCAGCCCCAGCATTTT
.	TRBV28	TRBJ2-3	.	CASRDLTGRTSTDTQYF	TGTGCCAGCAGGGACCTGACAGGGAGGACTAGCACAGATACGCAGTATTTT
.	TRBV11-3	TRBJ2-1	TRBD2	CASSLNLGGLTYNEQFF	TGTGCCAGCAGCTTAAACCTGGGGGGGTTGACCTACAATGAGCAGTTCTTC
.	TRBV2	TRBJ1-1	TRBD1	CASCTGTGGLNTEAFF	TGTGCCAGCTGTACCGGGACAGGGGGCTTGAACACTGAAGCTTTCTTT
.	TRBV6-1	TRBJ2-7	TRBD2	CASSEATSGGANSYEQYF	TGTGCCAGCAGTGAAGCCACTAGCGGGGGGGCAAATTCCTACGAGCAGTACTTC
.	TRBV9	TRBJ2-7	TRBD1	CASSGVDRGEQYF	TGTGCCAGCAGCGGGGTTGACAGGGGCGAGCAGTACTTC
.	TRBV7-6	TRBJ2-5	TRBD2	CASSFGVAGGVETQYF	TGTGCCAGCAGCTTCGGGGTAGCGGGAGGTGTGGAGACCCAGTACTTC
.	TRBV5-6	TRBJ2-7	TRBD1	CASSLATGQGYFGEQYF	TGTGCCAGCAGCTTGGCCACTGGACAGGGGTATTTCGGCGAGCAGTACTTC
.	TRBV2	TRBJ2-3	TRBD1	CASSPPGQGTDTQYF	TGTGCCAGCAGTCCGCCGGGACAGGGCACAGATACGCAGTATTTT
.	TRBV4-1	TRBJ1-5	.	CASSQDEKGGNQPQHF	TGCGCCAGCAGCCAAGATGAAAAAGGAGGCAATCAGCCCCAGCATTTT
.	TRBV9	TRBJ2-7	.	CASSVGLVLSGGSYEQYF	TGTGCCAGCAGCGTAGGTTTGGTTTTGTCAGGTGGCTCCTACGAGCAGTACTTC
once	TRBV12-5	TRBJ2-2	.	CASGFPANTGELFF	TGTGCTAGTGGTTTTCCAGCGAACACCGGGGAGCTGTTTTTT
.	TRBV2	TRBJ2-1	.	CASILSYNEQFF	TGTGCCAGCATTCTTTCTTACAATGAGCAGTTCTTC
.	TRBV4-2	TRBJ1-4	TRBD1	CASSQDLTGGPSANEKLFF	TGTGCCAGCAGCCAAGATCTGACAGGGGGCCCATCAGCTAATGAAAAACTGTTTTTT
.	TRBV9	TRBJ2-1	.	CASSVDPLLAINEQFF	TGTGCCAGCAGCGTAGACCCTTTACTAGCTATCAATGAGCAGTTCTTC
.	TRBV27	TRBJ2-7	TRBD1	CASSWDREDEQYF	TGTGCCAGCAGTTGGGACAGGGAGGACGAGCAGTACTTC
.	TRBV21-1	TRBJ1-5	.	CASSNPGPGPQHF	TGTGCCAGCAGCAACCCAGGCCCCGGGCCCCAGCATTTT
once	TRBV5-1	TRBJ2-1	.	CASSRWQSSYNEQFF	TGCGCCAGCAGTAGGTGGCAGAGCTCCTACAATGAGCAGTTCTTC
few	TRBV30	TRBJ1-3	TRBD1	CAWSQVGGGSGNTIYF	TGTGCCTGGAGCCAAGTAGGAGGGGGCAGTGGAAACACCATATATTTT
.	TRBV5-1	TRBJ2-3	.	CASSLTTDTQYF	TGCGCCAGCAGCCTTACGACAGATACGCAGTATTTT
.	TRBV7-2	TRBJ2-5	.	CASTAHGPQETQYF	TGTGCCAGCACCGCCCACGGTCCACAAGAGACCCAGTACTTC
.	TRBV6-8	TRBJ1-5	.	CASSYRIGHRGNQPQHF	TGTGCCAGCAGTTACCGAATAGGCCACCGAGGGAATCAGCCCCAGCATTTT
.	TRBV28	TRBJ2-4	.	CASRLGGPGSKNIQYF	TGTGCCAGCAGGTTAGGTGGTCCGGGATCCAAAAACATTCAGTACTTC
.	TRBV6-5	TRBJ1-1	.	CATGVFGQEAFF	TGTGCCACGGGGGTTTTCGGACAGGAAGCTTTCTTT
once	TRBV5-1	TRBJ1-2	.	CASSLGGKMGGYTF	TGCGCCAGCAGCTTGGGGGGCAAGATGGGCGGCTACACCTTC
.	TRBV1	TRBJ2-6	.	CTSRGCRLCTKRANVLTF	TGCACCAGCAGGGGATGTCGTTTGTGCACAAAGCGGGCCAACGTCCTGACTTTC